The clone carrying this T cell receptor (beta chain) was detected ten times or more. Its antigen is still unknown. The sample comes from a study of T-cell reconstitution after alpha-beta-depleted transplantation in children. Whole-study findings and limits: Surviving recipient T cells and thymic progenitors produced the high day-60 TCRbeta diversity seen in some patients.

Using unique molecular identifiers, the investigators prepared the TCRbeta library. TCRdb reanalysed the PCR reads using MiXCR and keeps one entry per CDR3 protein. The sample lists 350,000 to 500,000 distinct CDR3 sequences, about 45% seen once, with approximately 25% in the top ten. The CDR3 runs to 15 residues. CDR1 and CDR2 (germline): DFQATT, SNEGSKA (reference sequence). Trimming pared 0 bases from V and 0 bases from J, leaving 6 bases between. The material was PBMCs, obtained before TCRalphabeta/CD19-depleted stem cell transplant. This TCR was recovered from a girl aged 2-10 years with aplastic anemia, due to receive a stem cell transplant. V is TRBV20-1 and J is TRBJ2-6, with D unclear. The chain's CDR3 is CSARDPGSGANVLTF. CDR3 nucleotide sequence: TGCAGTGCTAGAGATCCGGGCTCTGGGGCCAACGTCCTGACTTTC.